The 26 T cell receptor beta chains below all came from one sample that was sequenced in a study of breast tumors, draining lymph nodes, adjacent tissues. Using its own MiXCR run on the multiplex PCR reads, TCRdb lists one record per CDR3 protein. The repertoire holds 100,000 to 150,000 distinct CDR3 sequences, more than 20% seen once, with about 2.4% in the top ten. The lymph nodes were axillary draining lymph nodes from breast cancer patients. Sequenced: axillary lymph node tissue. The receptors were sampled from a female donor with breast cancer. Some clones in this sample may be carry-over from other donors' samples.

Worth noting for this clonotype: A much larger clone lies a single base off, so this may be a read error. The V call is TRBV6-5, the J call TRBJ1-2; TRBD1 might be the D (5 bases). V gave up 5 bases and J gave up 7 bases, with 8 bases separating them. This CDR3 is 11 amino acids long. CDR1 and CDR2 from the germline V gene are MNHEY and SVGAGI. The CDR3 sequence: CASSDSCGYTF. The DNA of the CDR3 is TGTGCCAGCAGTGACAGCTGTGGCTACACCTTC.

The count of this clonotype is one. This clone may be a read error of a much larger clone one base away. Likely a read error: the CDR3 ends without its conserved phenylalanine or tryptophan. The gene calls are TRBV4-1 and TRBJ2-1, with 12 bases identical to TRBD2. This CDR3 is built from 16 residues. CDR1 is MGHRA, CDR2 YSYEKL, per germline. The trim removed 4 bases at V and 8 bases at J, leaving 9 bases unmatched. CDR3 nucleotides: TGCGCCAGCAGCCGCCAACTAGCGGGAGGCTTCTATGAGCAGTTCCTC. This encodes CASSRQLAGGFYEQFL.

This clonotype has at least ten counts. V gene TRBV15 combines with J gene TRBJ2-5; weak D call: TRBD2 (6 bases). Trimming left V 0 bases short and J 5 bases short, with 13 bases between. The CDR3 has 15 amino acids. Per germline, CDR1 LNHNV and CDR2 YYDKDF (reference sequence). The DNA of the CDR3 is TGTGCCACCAGCAGAGAAAATGGGGGGAGGGAGACCCAGTACTTC. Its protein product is CATSRENGGRETQYF. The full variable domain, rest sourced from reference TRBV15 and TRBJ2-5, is DAMVIQNPRYQVTQFGKPVTLSCSQTLNHNVMYWYQQKSSQAPKLLFHYYDKDFNNEADTPDNFQSRRPNTSFCFLDIRSPGLGDTAMYLCATSRENGGRETQYFGPGTRLLVL.

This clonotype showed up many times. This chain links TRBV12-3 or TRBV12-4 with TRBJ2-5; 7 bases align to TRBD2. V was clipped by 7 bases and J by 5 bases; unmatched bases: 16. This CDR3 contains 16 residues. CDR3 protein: CASTKGWAGVQETQYF. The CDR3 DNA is TGTGCCAGCACAAAGGGTTGGGCGGGAGTGCAGGAGACCCAGTACTTC.

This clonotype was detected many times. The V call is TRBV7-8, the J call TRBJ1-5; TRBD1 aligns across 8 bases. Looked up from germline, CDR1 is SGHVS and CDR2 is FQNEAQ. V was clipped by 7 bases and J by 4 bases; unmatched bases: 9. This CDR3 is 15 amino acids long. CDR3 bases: TGTGCCAGCATCCCAGGGACAGGCGAAAATCAGCCCCAGCATTTT. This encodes CASIPGTGENQPQHF. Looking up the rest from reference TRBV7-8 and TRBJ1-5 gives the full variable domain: GAGVSQSPRYKVAKRGQDVALRCDPISGHVSLFWYQQALGQGPEFLTYFQNEAQLDKSGLPSDRFFAERPEGSVSTLKIQRTQQEDSAVYLCASIPGTGENQPQHFGDGTRLSIL.

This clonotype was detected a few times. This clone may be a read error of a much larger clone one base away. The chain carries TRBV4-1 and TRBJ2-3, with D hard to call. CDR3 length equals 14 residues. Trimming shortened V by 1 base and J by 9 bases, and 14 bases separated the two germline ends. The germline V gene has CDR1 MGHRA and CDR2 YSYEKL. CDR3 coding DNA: TGCGCCAGCAGCCAAGGTTCGCCCGAGACAACGCAGTATTTT. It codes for CASSQGSPETTQYF.

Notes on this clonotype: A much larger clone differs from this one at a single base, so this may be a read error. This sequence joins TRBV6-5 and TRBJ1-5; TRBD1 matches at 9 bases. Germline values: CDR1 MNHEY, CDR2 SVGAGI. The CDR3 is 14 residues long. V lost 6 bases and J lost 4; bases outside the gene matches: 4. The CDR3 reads CASRRGTGNQPQHF. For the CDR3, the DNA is TGTGCCAGCAGAAGAGGGACAGGGAATCAGCCCCAGCATTTT.

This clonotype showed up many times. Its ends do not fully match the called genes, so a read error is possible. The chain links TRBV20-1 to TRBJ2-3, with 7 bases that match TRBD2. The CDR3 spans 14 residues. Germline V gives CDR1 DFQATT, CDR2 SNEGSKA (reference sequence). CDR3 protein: CSARGSGFTDTQYF. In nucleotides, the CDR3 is TGCAGCGCTAGGGGTAGCGGGTTCACAGATACGCAGTATTTT.

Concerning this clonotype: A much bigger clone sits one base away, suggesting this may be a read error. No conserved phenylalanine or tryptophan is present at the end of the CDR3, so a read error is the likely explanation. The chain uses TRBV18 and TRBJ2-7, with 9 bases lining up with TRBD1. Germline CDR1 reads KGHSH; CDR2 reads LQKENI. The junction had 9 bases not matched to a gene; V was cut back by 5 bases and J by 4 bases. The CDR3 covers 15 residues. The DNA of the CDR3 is TGTGCCAGCTCAGGACCGGGACAGGGACAGTACGAGCAGTACCTC. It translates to CASSGPGQGQYEQYL.

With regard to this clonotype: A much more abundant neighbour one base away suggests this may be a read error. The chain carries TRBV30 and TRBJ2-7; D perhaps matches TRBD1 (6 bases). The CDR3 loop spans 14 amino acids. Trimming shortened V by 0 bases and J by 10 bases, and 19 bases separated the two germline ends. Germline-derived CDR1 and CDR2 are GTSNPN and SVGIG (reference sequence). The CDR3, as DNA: TGTGCCTGGAGTGTAACTGGGGGCACTAGGGACCAGTACTTC. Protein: CAWSVTGGTRDQYF.

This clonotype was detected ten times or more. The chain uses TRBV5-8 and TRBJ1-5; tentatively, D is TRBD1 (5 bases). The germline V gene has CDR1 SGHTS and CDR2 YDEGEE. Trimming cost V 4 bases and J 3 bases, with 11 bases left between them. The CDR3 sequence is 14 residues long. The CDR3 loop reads CASSPGGTNQPQHF. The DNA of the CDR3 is TGTGCCAGCAGCCCTGGGGGAACCAATCAGCCCCAGCATTTT.

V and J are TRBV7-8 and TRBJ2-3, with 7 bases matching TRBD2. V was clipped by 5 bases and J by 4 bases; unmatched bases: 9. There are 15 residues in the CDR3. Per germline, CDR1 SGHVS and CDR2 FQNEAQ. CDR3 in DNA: TGTGCCAGCAGCGCGGGGGAGGGCCTGGCAGATACGCAGTATTTT. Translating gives CASSAGEGLADTQYF.

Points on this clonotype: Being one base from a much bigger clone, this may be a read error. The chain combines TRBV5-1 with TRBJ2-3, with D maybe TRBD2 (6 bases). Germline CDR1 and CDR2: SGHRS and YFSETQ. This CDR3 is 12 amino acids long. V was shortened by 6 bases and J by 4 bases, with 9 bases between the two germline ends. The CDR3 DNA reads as TGCGCCAGCAACCCTAGCGCAGATACGCAGTATTTT. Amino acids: CASNPSADTQYF.

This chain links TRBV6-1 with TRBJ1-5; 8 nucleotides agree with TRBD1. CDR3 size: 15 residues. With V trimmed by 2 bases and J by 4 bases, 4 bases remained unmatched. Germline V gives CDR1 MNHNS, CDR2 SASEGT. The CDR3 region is CASSERDRINQPQHF. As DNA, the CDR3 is TGTGCCAGCAGTGAAAGGGACAGGATAAATCAGCCCCAGCATTTT.

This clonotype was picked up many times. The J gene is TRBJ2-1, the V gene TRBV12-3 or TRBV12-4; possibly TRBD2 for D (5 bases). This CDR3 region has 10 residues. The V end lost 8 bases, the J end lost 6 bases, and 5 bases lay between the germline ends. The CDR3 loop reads CASGGNEQFF. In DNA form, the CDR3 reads TGTGCCAGCGGAGGCAATGAGCAGTTCTTC.

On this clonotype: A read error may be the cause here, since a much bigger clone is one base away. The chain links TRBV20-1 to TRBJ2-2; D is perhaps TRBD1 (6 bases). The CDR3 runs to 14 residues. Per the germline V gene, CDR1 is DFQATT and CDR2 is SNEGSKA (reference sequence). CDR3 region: CSATHRANTWELFF. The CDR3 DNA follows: TGCAGTGCAACGCACAGGGCGAACACCTGGGAGCTGTTTTTT.

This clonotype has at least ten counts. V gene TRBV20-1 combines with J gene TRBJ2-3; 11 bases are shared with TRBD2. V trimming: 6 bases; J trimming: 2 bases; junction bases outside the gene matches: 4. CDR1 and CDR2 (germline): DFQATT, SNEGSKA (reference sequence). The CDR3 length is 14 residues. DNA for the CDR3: TGCAGTGCCACGACTAGCGGGATCACAGATACGCAGTATTTT. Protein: CSATTSGITDTQYF.

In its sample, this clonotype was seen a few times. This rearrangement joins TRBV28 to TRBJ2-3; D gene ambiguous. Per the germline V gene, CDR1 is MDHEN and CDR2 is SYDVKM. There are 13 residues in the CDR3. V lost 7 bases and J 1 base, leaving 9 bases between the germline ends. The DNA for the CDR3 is TGTGCCAGCACTGTCCCCGGCACAGATACGCAGTATTTT. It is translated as CASTVPGTDTQYF.

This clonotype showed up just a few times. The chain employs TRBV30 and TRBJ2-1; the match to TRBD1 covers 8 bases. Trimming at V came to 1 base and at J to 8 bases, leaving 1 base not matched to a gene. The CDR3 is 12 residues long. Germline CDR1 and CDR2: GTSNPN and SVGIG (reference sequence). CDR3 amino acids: CAWSATGDEQFF. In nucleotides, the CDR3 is TGTGCCTGGAGTGCGACAGGGGATGAGCAGTTCTTC.

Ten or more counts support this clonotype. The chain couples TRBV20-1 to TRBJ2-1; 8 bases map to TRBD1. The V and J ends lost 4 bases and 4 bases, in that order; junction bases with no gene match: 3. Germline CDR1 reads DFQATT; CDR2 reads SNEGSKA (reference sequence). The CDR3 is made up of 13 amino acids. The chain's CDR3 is CSANRGKYNEQFF. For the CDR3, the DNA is TGCAGTGCTAACAGGGGGAAGTACAATGAGCAGTTCTTC.

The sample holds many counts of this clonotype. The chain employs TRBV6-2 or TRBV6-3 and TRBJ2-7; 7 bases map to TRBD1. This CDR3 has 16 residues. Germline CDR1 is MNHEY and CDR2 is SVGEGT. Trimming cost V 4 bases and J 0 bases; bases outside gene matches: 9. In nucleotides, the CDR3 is TGTGCCAGCAGTTTTGTCCCGACAGGGCCCTCCTACGAGCAGTACTTC. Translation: CASSFVPTGPSYEQYF.

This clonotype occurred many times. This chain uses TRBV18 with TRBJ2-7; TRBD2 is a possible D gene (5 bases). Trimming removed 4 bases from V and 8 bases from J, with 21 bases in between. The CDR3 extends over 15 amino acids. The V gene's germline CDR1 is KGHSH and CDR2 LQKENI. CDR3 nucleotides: TGTGCCAGCTCACTCGACGCCGGGAACCCCATGAAGCAGTACTTC. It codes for CASSLDAGNPMKQYF.

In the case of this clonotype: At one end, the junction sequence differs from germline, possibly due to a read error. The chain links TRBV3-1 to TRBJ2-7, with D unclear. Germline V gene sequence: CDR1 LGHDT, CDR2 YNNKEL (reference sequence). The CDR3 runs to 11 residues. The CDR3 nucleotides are TGTGCCAGCAGCCAACACTACGAGCGGTACTTC. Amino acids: CASSQHYERYF.

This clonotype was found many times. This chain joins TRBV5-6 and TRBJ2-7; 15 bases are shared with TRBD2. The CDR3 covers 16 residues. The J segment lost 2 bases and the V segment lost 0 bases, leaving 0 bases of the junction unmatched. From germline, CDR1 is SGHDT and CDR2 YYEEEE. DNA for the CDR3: TGTGCCAGCAGCTTGGGGACTAGCGGGAGGGCCTACGAGCAGTACTTC. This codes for CASSLGTSGRAYEQYF.

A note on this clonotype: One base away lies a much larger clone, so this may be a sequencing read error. CDR3 bases: TGTGCCATCAATGAAGGACAGACGAACACCGGGGAGCTGTTTTTT. This gives the protein CAINEGQTNTGELFF. The chain is built from TRBV10-3 and TRBJ2-2; possible D gene TRBD1, 6 bases. Trimming stripped 7 bases from V and 0 bases from J, with 12 bases between. In germline, CDR1 is ENHRY, CDR2 SYGVKD. This CDR3 has 15 residues.

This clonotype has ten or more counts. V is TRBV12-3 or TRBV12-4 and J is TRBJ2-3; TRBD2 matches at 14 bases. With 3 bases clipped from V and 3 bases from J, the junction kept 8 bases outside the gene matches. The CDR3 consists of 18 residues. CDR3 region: CASSFEGLAGEGTDTQYF. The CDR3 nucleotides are TGTGCCAGCAGTTTTGAGGGACTAGCGGGAGAGGGGACAGATACGCAGTATTTT.